Following are 24 T cell receptor beta chains from one sample sequenced in a study of blood T cell repertoires in COVID-19. Produced via immunoSEQ multiplex PCR; TCRdb's table is partial and in-frame only. The table has 120,000 to 150,000 clones, less than 80% seen once. The sequencing input was peripheral blood. All receptors come from a man aged 60 to 69 with acute or convalescent COVID-19.

This clone has just one count. The V gene is TRBV19, the J gene TRBJ2-3, with 13 bases fitting TRBD2. This CDR3 has 16 amino acids. With 5 bases clipped from V and 2 bases from J, the junction kept 4 bases outside the gene matches. Germline V gives CDR1 LNHDA, CDR2 SQIVND (reference sequence). The CDR3 loop reads CASSLLAGGFTDTQYF. The CDR3 DNA reads TGTGCCAGTAGTTTACTAGCGGGAGGGTTCACAGATACGCAGTATTTT.

The V gene is TRBV4-2, the J gene TRBJ2-2, with D perhaps matching TRBD1 (6 bases). This CDR3 contains 13 residues. V gave up 3 bases and J gave up 6 bases, with 8 bases separating them. Germline V gene sequence: CDR1 LGHNA, CDR2 YNFKEQ. CDR3 bases: TGTGCCAGCAGCCAGGCAGGGGCCGGGGAGCTGTTTTTT. This sequence encodes CASSQAGAGELFF.

This clone was detected a few times. V usage is TRBV6-4 and J usage is TRBJ2-5; 8 bases are a match to TRBD2. CDR3 size: 18 residues. V dropped 0 bases and J dropped 3; count of bases not matched to a gene: 12. Germline values: CDR1 MRHNA, CDR2 SNTAGT. CDR3 sequence (DNA): TGTGCCAGCAGTGACTCCCTCCAGCGGGAGAGGGGAGAAGAGACCCAGTACTTC. This sequence encodes CASSDSLQRERGEETQYF.

The chain joins TRBV7-9 to TRBJ2-5; TRBD1 aligns across 8 bases. After removal of 5 bases from V and 4 bases from J, the junction contained 9 bases not matched to a gene. Germline CDR1 is SEHNR and CDR2 is FQNEAQ (reference sequence). The CDR3 is 15 amino acids. Here the CDR3 DNA reads TGTGCCAGCAGCCCGGACAGGGCGAGAGTAGAGACCCAGTACTTC. Protein product: CASSPDRARVETQYF.

The chain joins TRBV10-3 to TRBJ2-3; D is perhaps TRBD1 (6 bases). The germline CDR1 and CDR2 sequences are ENHRY and SYGVKD. CDR3 length equals 17 residues. V was cut by 5 bases and J by 2 bases, with 20 bases left in between. The CDR3, as DNA: TGTGCCATCAGTCCGACGGACAGCAGGCGTTTCACAGATACGCAGTATTTT. It specifies CAISPTDSRRFTDTQYF.

The V and J genes are TRBV21-1 and TRBJ2-3; the D call of TRBD2 is as the table states it, not checked on the DNA. TRBV21-1 is reported as a pseudogene. The CDR3 is made up of 11 amino acids. CDR3 protein: CASSNGYTQYF. DNA of the CDR3: TGTGCCAGCAGCAACGGTTATACGCAGTATTTT.

The V call is TRBV6-5, the J call TRBJ1-5; 10 nucleotides line up with TRBD1. Germline V lookup: CDR1 MNHEY, CDR2 SVGAGI. J gave up 2 bases and V 6 bases, and 4 bases lay outside the gene matches. The CDR3 extends over 15 amino acids. The DNA for the CDR3 is TGTGCCAGCAGGCGGGGGACAGGGGGCAATCAGCCCCAGCATTTT. This codes for CASRRGTGGNQPQHF.

This chain uses TRBV19 with TRBJ2-1; possibly TRBD2 for D (5 bases). The germline gives CDR1 LNHDA, CDR2 SQIVND (reference sequence). Between the trimmed V and J ends, which lost 9 bases and 9 bases, there was a span of 18 bases. The CDR3 runs to 13 residues. The CDR3 nucleotides are TGTGCCAGCCGTATATCCGGTCGGGGTGAGCAGTTCTTC. Residues: CASRISGRGEQFF.

The chain recombines TRBV18 with TRBJ2-1; unclear D gene. CDR3 size: 15 residues. Germline CDR1 reads KGHSH; CDR2 reads LQKENI. V was cut by 3 bases and J by 6 bases, with 15 bases left in between. The CDR3, as DNA: TGTGCCAGCTCACCGGTTCAGGCCAGCCTCAATGAGCAGTTCTTC. Translated, it gives CASSPVQASLNEQFF. The full variable domain, in which reference TRBV18 and TRBJ2-1 provide the parts outside the CDR3, is NAGVMQNPRHLVRRRGQEARLRCSPMKGHSHVYWYRQLPEEGLKFMVYLQKENIIDESGMPKERFSAEFPKEGPSILRIQQVVRGDSAAYFCASSPVQASLNEQFFGPGTRLTVL.

This chain uses TRBV3-1 (or the pseudogene TRBV3-2) with TRBJ2-2; 7 bases line up with TRBD1. The CDR3 spans 16 residues. Trimming cost V 1 base and J 6 bases; bases outside gene matches: 8. Germline V gene sequence: CDR1 LGHDT, CDR2 YNNKEL (reference sequence). CDR3 nucleotide sequence: TGTGCCAGCAGCCAAGGAGAACAGGGGTTTGCCGGGGAGCTGTTTTTT. This gives the protein CASSQGEQGFAGELFF.

This clone was observed a handful of times. The rearrangement joins TRBV27 to TRBJ2-2; 7 bases are a match to TRBD1. CDR3 size: 16 residues. CDR1 is MNHEY and CDR2 is SMNVEV in the germline V gene (reference sequence). V gave up 3 bases and J gave up 7 bases; unmatched junction bases: 11. For the CDR3, the DNA is TGTGCCAGCAGTTTTTTAGGGCAGGGGGAGATCGGGGAGCTGTTTTTT. Residues: CASSFLGQGEIGELFF.

CDR3: CASSGGYQETQYF. Here the CDR3 DNA reads TGTGCCAGCAGCGGGGGGTACCAAGAGACCCAGTACTTC. V is TRBV28 and J is TRBJ2-5; 7 bases align to TRBD2. V lost 6 bases, J lost 0 bases, and 1 base stayed unmatched. In germline, CDR1 is MDHEN, CDR2 SYDVKM. The CDR3 spans 13 residues.

The table lists this clone with a few counts. The chain uses TRBV19 and TRBJ1-1; no clear D gene. Trimming stripped 3 bases from V and 0 bases from J, with 11 bases between. The germline V gene encodes CDR1 LNHDA and CDR2 SQIVND (reference sequence). The CDR3 runs 15 residues. The CDR3 protein is CASSIGVALNTEAFF. CDR3 sequence (DNA): TGTGCCAGTAGTATCGGGGTCGCTCTGAACACTGAAGCTTTCTTT.

The chain links TRBV19 to TRBJ2-1; the D gene is possibly TRBD1 (6 bases). Germline CDR1 reads LNHDA; CDR2 reads SQIVND (reference sequence). This CDR3 is built from 13 residues. V gave up 4 bases and J gave up 7 bases, with 11 bases separating them. This chain's CDR3 is CASSTDRPNEQFF. CDR3 coding DNA: TGTGCCAGTAGTACGGACAGACCGAATGAGCAGTTCTTC.

The rearrangement joins TRBV7-2 to TRBJ1-2; D not resolved. V was pared by 1 base and J by 1 base, with 4 bases between. Germline V lookup: CDR1 SGHTA, CDR2 FQGNSA. CDR3 length: 13 amino acids. For the CDR3, the DNA is TGTGCCAGCAGCTTAGAACTTAACTATGGCTACACCTTC. Residues: CASSLELNYGYTF.

The chain couples TRBV28 to TRBJ2-1; the match to TRBD2 covers 11 bases. The trim removed 6 bases at V and 6 bases at J, leaving 10 bases unmatched. Germline V lookup: CDR1 MDHEN, CDR2 SYDVKM. The CDR3 extends over 16 amino acids. CDR3 region: CASRPHTSGSFNEQFF. The CDR3 coding sequence is TGTGCCAGCAGACCTCACACTAGCGGGAGTTTCAATGAGCAGTTCTTC. Based on the CDR3 plus reference TRBV28 and TRBJ2-1, the full variable domain is DVKVTQSSRYLVKRTGEKVFLECVQDMDHENMFWYRQDPGLGLRLIYFSYDVKMKEKGDIPEGYSVSREKKERFSLILESASTNQTSMYLCASRPHTSGSFNEQFFGPGTRLTVL.

The chain has TRBV6-5 and TRBJ1-1, with D possibly matching TRBD1 (6 bases). V lost 7 bases, J lost 12 bases, and 21 bases lay in between. Germline values: CDR1 MNHEY, CDR2 SVGAGI. The CDR3 has 13 residues. CDR3 in amino acids: CASTLRGWERTFF. For the CDR3, the DNA is TGTGCCAGCACCCTTAGGGGGTGGGAAAGAACTTTCTTT.

The rearrangement links TRBV27 to TRBJ2-5; 9 bases agree with TRBD1. CDR1 and CDR2 from the germline V gene are MNHEY and SMNVEV (reference sequence). This CDR3 has 17 residues. J was trimmed by 4 bases and V by 6 bases; bases with no gene match: 15. The CDR3 here is CASRSGIGWTGVETQYF. The CDR3 DNA sequence: TGTGCCAGCAGATCGGGGATCGGTTGGACAGGGGTAGAGACCCAGTACTTC.

As for this clone: One end of the junction fails to match germline, which may point to a read error. This chain connects TRBV5-1 to TRBJ1-2; D possibly corresponds to TRBD1 (5 bases). This CDR3 has 13 residues. From germline, CDR1 is SGHRS and CDR2 YFSETQ. CDR3 sequence reads: CASSHDSNYGYTF. CDR3 nucleotides: TGCGCCAGCAGCCATGACAGTAACTATGGCTACACTTTC.

The genes are TRBV2 and TRBJ1-1, with 8 nucleotides matching TRBD1. V dropped 6 bases and J dropped 9; count of bases not matched to a gene: 12. The germline CDR1 and CDR2 sequences are SNHLY and FYNNEI. This CDR3 is built from 14 residues. This chain's CDR3 is CASRETGAVKKAFF. The CDR3 DNA reads as TGTGCCAGCAGGGAGACAGGGGCCGTAAAAAAAGCTTTCTTT.

The rearrangement links TRBV9 to TRBJ1-6; the match to TRBD1 covers 9 bases. Germline V lookup: CDR1 SGDLS, CDR2 YYNGEE. The J segment lost 7 bases and the V segment lost 3 bases, leaving 2 bases of the junction unmatched. The CDR3 loop spans 14 amino acids. CDR3 protein: CASSAGTGNSPLHF. CDR3 DNA: TGTGCCAGCAGCGCCGGGACAGGGAATTCACCCCTCCACTTT. Drawing the rest from reference TRBV9 and TRBJ1-6, the complete variable domain is DSGVTQTPKHLITATGQRVTLRCSPRSGDLSVYWYQQSLDQGLQFLIQYYNGEERAKGNILERFSAQQFPDLHSELNLSSLELGDSALYFCASSAGTGNSPLHFGNGTRLTVT.

This clone was observed a handful of times. The chain employs TRBV7-2 and TRBJ2-1; D not resolved. With 0 bases removed from V and 0 bases from J, the gap between germline ends came to 6 bases. The CDR3 is 15 amino acids. CDR1 SGHTA and CDR2 FQGNSA come from the germline V gene. In nucleotides, the CDR3 is TGTGCCAGCAGCTTAGCCTACGGCTCCTACAATGAGCAGTTCTTC. This gives the protein CASSLAYGSYNEQFF. Looking up the rest from reference TRBV7-2 and TRBJ2-1 gives the full variable domain: GAGVSQSPSNKVTEKGKDVELRCDPISGHTALYWYRQSLGQGLEFLIYFQGNSAPDKSGLPSDRFSAERTGGSVSTLTIQRTQQEDSAVYLCASSLAYGSYNEQFFGPGTRLTVL.

The chain carries TRBV30 and TRBJ1-1, with a possible D match to TRBD1 (5 bases). Germline V gene sequence: CDR1 GTSNPN, CDR2 SVGIG (reference sequence). The CDR3 contains 15 residues. V was trimmed by 2 bases and J by 0 bases, leaving 13 bases between them. The DNA for the CDR3 is TGTGCCTGGAGTAAGGCAGGGTCCATGAACACTGAAGCTTTCTTT. As protein: CAWSKAGSMNTEAFF.

This chain uses TRBV7-9 with TRBJ2-3; D may be TRBD2 (6 bases). This CDR3 is 15 amino acids long. V gave up 5 bases and J gave up 0 bases, with 12 bases separating them. CDR1 and CDR2 from the germline V gene are SEHNR and FQNEAQ (reference sequence). Here the CDR3 DNA reads TGTGCCAGCAGCCCCGGGGGTTCTAGCACAGATACGCAGTATTTT. Amino acids: CASSPGGSSTDTQYF.